The rows below give T cell receptor beta chains drawn from one sample of a study of identical twins. Each CDR3 protein is one row after TCRdb ran MiXCR on the 5' RACE reads. This table holds 600,000 to 850,000 distinct CDR3 sequences, 15% to 20% found once. A further study also used this sample, focusing on T cells expressing NK-cell markers.

The specimen sequenced was PBMCs. The receptors derive from a woman between 18 and 29 years old in good health. Both conserved end residues are part of each CDR3. Size values are once, few and many counts, or a class for expanded clones, and some rows have none.

V gene	J gene	clone size	CDR3 protein
TRBV18	TRBJ1-1	NA	CASSDGSNTEAFF
TRBV5-5	TRBJ2-3	few	CASLRYGGAGTDTQYF
TRBV5-1	TRBJ2-7	NA	CASSRLEAEQYF
TRBV6-6	TRBJ2-2	few	CASSPLEGVELFF
TRBV7-2	TRBJ2-1	NA	CASSLASGGAYNEQFF
TRBV7-3	TRBJ2-5	NA	CASSLFGTSLETQYF
TRBV7-9	TRBJ2-1	NA	CASGRVGWNEQFF
TRBV6-4	TRBJ1-1	NA	CASGVDMNTEAFF
TRBV12-3/TRBV12-4	TRBJ2-3	NA	CASSLGSWLDTQYF
TRBV7-2	TRBJ2-7	NA	CASSLSPRGAGGQYF
TRBV9	TRBJ1-4	few	CASSVAGRYEKLFF
TRBV10-3	TRBJ2-7	NA	CAISDSSRTYEQYF
TRBV5-5	TRBJ2-3	many	CASSIFSGGADTQYF
TRBV12-3/TRBV12-4	TRBJ1-5	few	CASSLRLINQPQHF
TRBV7-2	TRBJ2-3	many	CASSLMSADTQYF
TRBV5-1	TRBJ1-1	few	CASSFFAGNPEAFF
TRBV10-2	TRBJ2-7	NA	CASSDSGHYEQYF